The present T cell receptor (beta chain) was sequenced within a study of shared clonotypes between healthy human individuals. Method: immunoSEQ multiplex PCR; TCRdb's copy keeps in-frame clones and lacks some. The sample includes roughly 520,000 clones, roughly 95% seen only once; the top ten take 0.055% to 0.075%. V was cut by 6 bases and J by 0 bases, with 21 bases left in between. Germline V CDR1 and CDR2: MNHEY, SMNVEV (reference sequence). This CDR3 region has 18 residues. The material sequenced was naive CD4+ T cells sorted from blood. The subset was: CD45RA+ positively selected. The chain combines TRBV27 with TRBJ1-5; D is possibly TRBD1 (5 bases). The receptor was derived from a woman in her thirties in good health. The CDR3 loop is CASSGRGKGRASNQPQHF. In nucleotides, the CDR3 is TGTGCCAGCAGCGGAAGGGGAAAGGGACGGGCTAGCAATCAGCCCCAGCATTTT.